The 12 T cell receptor beta chains in this list originate from one sample, sequenced in a study of blood T cell repertoires in COVID-19. Some clones are missing from TCRdb's copy, which holds only in-frame ones; the method was immunoSEQ multiplex PCR. Here the sample spans 200,000 to 250,000 clones, around 86% being singletons. Sequenced sample: PBMCs or T cells enriched from blood (not recorded which). Receptors were obtained from a woman aged 50 to 65 with acute COVID-19.

The rearrangement joins TRBV5-6 to TRBJ2-5; the match to TRBD2 covers 7 bases. The CDR3 is 14 amino acids. Per germline, CDR1 SGHDT and CDR2 YYEEEE. V trimming: 2 bases; J trimming: 5 bases; junction bases outside the gene matches: 6. Written as DNA, the CDR3 is TGTGCCAGCAGCTTTCCAGCGGGGTCGGAGACCCAGTACTTC. This sequence encodes CASSFPAGSETQYF.

This chain links TRBV7-9 with TRBJ2-1, with 7 positions matching TRBD2. The V and J ends lost 5 bases and 4 bases, in that order; junction bases with no gene match: 11. The CDR3 is 16 residues long. Germline V lookup: CDR1 SEHNR, CDR2 FQNEAQ (reference sequence). CDR3 amino acids: CASSTVGVAGYNEQFF. The CDR3 DNA reads as TGTGCCAGCAGCACAGTCGGGGTAGCGGGTTACAATGAGCAGTTCTTC. The entire variable domain, with the rest obtained from reference TRBV7-9 and TRBJ2-1, is as follows: DTGVSQNPRHKITKRGQNVTFRCDPISEHNRLYWYRQTLGQGPEFLTYFQNEAQLEKSRLLSDRFSAERPKGSFSTLEIQRTEQGDSAMYLCASSTVGVAGYNEQFFGPGTRLTVL.

This CDR3 is CASSKTGAGNSYEQYF. CDR3 sequence (DNA): TGTGCCAGCTCTAAGACAGGGGCGGGGAACTCCTACGAGCAGTACTTC. The rearrangement joins TRBV18 to TRBJ2-7, with 8 bases fitting TRBD1. Per the germline V gene, CDR1 is KGHSH and CDR2 is LQKENI. The CDR3 spans 16 residues. The J segment lost 0 bases and the V segment lost 6 bases, leaving 10 bases of the junction unmatched.

The count of this clone is one. This rearrangement joins TRBV5-1 to TRBJ2-7; 7 bases match TRBD1. V lost 4 bases, J lost 6 bases, and 16 bases stayed unmatched. Germline CDR1 SGHRS, CDR2 YFSETQ. This CDR3 is built from 16 residues. DNA of the CDR3: TGCGCCAGCAGCCCCTTTCCCGAGGGACAGTCTACCGAGCAGTACTTC. Its protein is CASSPFPEGQSTEQYF. The full variable domain, rest sourced from reference TRBV5-1 and TRBJ2-7, is KAGVTQTPRYLIKTRGQQVTLSCSPISGHRSVSWYQQTPGQGLQFLFEYFSETQRNKGNFPGRFSGRQFSNSRSEMNVSTLELGDSALYLCASSPFPEGQSTEQYFGPGTRLTVT.

The CDR3 is CASSLRTVDEQYF. The CDR3 bases are TGTGCCAGCAGCCTACGGACTGTTGACGAGCAGTACTTC. The rearrangement joins TRBV7-8 to TRBJ2-7, with TRBD2 as a possible D gene (5 bases). CDR1 is SGHVS, CDR2 FQNEAQ, per germline. The CDR3 runs to 13 residues. V was cut by 5 bases and J by 5 bases, with 13 bases left in between.

This chain links TRBV7-6 with TRBJ1-1, with TRBD1 matching over 7 bases. Trimming cost V 2 bases and J 6 bases; bases outside gene matches: 3. The CDR3 length is 13 residues. Germline values: CDR1 SGHVS, CDR2 FNYEAQ. The CDR3 DNA is TGTGCCAGCAGCTTATTCCAGGGGGCTGAAGCTTTCTTT. Residues: CASSLFQGAEAFF.

The chain couples TRBV11-3 to TRBJ1-6; 7 positions match TRBD1. This CDR3 is built from 16 residues. J was trimmed by 8 bases and V by 5 bases; bases with no gene match: 12. Germline CDR1 reads SGHNT; CDR2 reads YENEEA. CDR3 residues: CASSPGFRDSDSPLHF. CDR3 sequence (DNA): TGTGCCAGCAGCCCCGGGTTCAGGGACAGCGATTCACCCCTCCACTTT.

The V and J genes are TRBV27 and TRBJ2-1; D possibly corresponds to TRBD1 (6 bases). V lost 8 bases, J lost 0 bases, and 20 bases lay in between. CDR1 and CDR2 (germline): MNHEY, SMNVEV (reference sequence). The CDR3 contains 17 residues. The CDR3, as DNA: TGTGCCAGCTTCTATGCAGGGGTAAGGTCCTCCTACAATGAGCAGTTCTTC. Its translation is CASFYAGVRSSYNEQFF.

This clone came up a few times. V is TRBV7-9 and J is TRBJ1-2, with D perhaps matching TRBD1 (6 bases). The germline CDR1 and CDR2 sequences are SEHNR and FQNEAQ (reference sequence). Trimming removed 5 bases at V and 6 bases at J, with 16 bases between. The CDR3 sequence is 14 residues long. CDR3 sequence reads: CASSPLTGQHGYTF. The CDR3 coding sequence is TGTGCCAGCAGCCCATTGACAGGACAGCATGGCTACACCTTC.

The chain uses TRBV4-1 and TRBJ1-1; TRBD1 matches at 9 bases. The length of the CDR3 is 16 residues. V shed 4 bases, J shed 0 bases, and the junction held 6 bases outside the gene matches. Germline V gene data show CDR1 as MGHRA and CDR2 as YSYEKL. For the CDR3, the DNA is TGCGCCAGCAGCCCCGGACAGGGGCCTATGAACACTGAAGCTTTCTTT. Protein sequence: CASSPGQGPMNTEAFF.

This clone was found a few times. V is TRBV7-9 and J is TRBJ2-2; 9 positions agree with TRBD2. Germline assignment: CDR1 SEHNR and CDR2 FQNEAQ (reference sequence). J lost 0 bases, V lost 10 bases, and 12 bases had no gene match. There are 17 residues in the CDR3. Written as DNA, the CDR3 is TGTGCCACCACCCCAGTTCTAGCGGGATCGAACACCGGGGAGCTGTTTTTT. It translates to CATTPVLAGSNTGELFF. Filled out from reference TRBV7-9 and TRBJ2-2, the complete variable domain reads DTGVSQNPRHKITKRGQNVTFRCDPISEHNRLYWYRQTLGQGPEFLTYFQNEAQLEKSRLLSDRFSAERPKGSFSTLEIQRTEQGDSAMYLCATTPVLAGSNTGELFFGEGSRLTVL.

V usage is TRBV29-1 and J usage is TRBJ1-2; 7 bases agree with TRBD1. The CDR3 runs to 12 residues. CDR1 and CDR2 from the germline V gene are SQVTM and ANQGSEA. V was clipped by 6 bases and J by 8 bases; unmatched bases: 9. The CDR3 nucleotides read TGCAGCGTAAAGAAAGGGGGCGACGGCTACACCTTC. Protein sequence: CSVKKGGDGYTF.